This record covers a single T cell receptor (beta chain). As yet, its antigen is unknown. These data are taken from a study of immune evolution from preneoplasia to lung adenocarcinoma. Study-wide findings and caveats: Highest clonality occurred in KRAS-mutant, not EGFR-mutant or double wild-type, nodules. Normal lung had highest clonality; later lesions appeared denser, more diverse.

Here immunoSEQ multiplex PCR was the method, and the copy in TCRdb shows in-frame clones only, minus some. The sample includes 15,000 to 20,000 clones, 75% to 90% of them seen just once. The germline V and J ends were trimmed by 5 bases and 3 bases, with 21 bases remaining between them. The CDR3 is 17 amino acids. Germline V gene lookup returns CDR1 MDHEN and CDR2 SYDVKM. The TCR was taken from a person aged 70 to 85 with invasive lung adenocarcinoma. The specimen sequenced was FFPE invasive lung adenocarcinoma tissue. V usage is TRBV28 and J usage is TRBJ2-3; D is unresolved. CDR3 bases: TGTGCCAGCAGTGACCCCCGTGGGGTGGGTTCGACAGATACGCAGTATTTT. This gives the protein CASSDPRGVGSTDTQYF.